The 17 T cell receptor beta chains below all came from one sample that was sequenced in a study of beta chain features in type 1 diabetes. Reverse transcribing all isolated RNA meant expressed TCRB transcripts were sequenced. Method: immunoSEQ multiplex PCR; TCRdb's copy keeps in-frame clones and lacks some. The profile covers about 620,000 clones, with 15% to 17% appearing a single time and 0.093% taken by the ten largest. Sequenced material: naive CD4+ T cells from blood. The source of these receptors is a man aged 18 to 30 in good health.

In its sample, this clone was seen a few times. The CDR3 nucleotides are TGTGCCAGCAGCCTGGACACCGATCCCTACGAGCAGTACTTC. It is translated as CASSLDTDPYEQYF. The chain joins TRBV7-9 to TRBJ2-7, with D possibly being TRBD1 (5 bases). Germline CDR1 and CDR2: SEHNR and FQNEAQ (reference sequence). The CDR3 contains 14 residues. Deletions cut 5 bases from V and 2 bases from J, with 13 bases between.

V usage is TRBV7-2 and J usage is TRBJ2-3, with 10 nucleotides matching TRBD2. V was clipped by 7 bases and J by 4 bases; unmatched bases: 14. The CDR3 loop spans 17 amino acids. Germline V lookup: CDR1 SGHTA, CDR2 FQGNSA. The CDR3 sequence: CASNPVKRGGVADTQYF. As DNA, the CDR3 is TGTGCCAGCAATCCAGTGAAGCGGGGGGGCGTGGCAGATACGCAGTATTTT.

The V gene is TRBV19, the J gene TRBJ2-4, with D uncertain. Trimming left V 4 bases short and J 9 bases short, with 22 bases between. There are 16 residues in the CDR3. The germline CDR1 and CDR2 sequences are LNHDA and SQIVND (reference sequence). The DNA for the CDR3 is TGTGCCAGTAGTAACCCTCGCGTCCCAGGTGGCATCATTCAGTACTTC. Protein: CASSNPRVPGGIIQYF.

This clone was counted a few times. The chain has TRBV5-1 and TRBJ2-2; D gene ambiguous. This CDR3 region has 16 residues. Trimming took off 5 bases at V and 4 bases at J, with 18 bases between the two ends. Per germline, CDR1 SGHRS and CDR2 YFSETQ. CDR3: CASRDPWYRTTGELFF. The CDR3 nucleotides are TGCGCCAGCAGGGATCCTTGGTACCGTACCACCGGGGAGCTGTTTTTT.

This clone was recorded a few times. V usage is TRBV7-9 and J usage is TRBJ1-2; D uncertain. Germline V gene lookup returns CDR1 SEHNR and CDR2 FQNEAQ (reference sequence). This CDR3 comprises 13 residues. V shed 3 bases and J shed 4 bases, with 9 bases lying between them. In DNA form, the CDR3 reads TGTGCCAGCAGCTTCGGGGAGTTCTATGGCTACACCTTC. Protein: CASSFGEFYGYTF.

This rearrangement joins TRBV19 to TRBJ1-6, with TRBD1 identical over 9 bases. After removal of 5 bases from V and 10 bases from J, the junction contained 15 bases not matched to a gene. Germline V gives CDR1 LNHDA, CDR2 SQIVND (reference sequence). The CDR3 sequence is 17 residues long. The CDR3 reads CASSSESGQGQWSPLHF. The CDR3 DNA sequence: TGTGCCAGTAGTTCGGAATCGGGACAGGGACAATGGTCACCCCTCCACTTT.

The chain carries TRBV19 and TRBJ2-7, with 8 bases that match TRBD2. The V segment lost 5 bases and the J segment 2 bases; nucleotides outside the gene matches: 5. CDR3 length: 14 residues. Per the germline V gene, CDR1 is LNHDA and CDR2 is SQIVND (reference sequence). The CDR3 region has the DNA TGTGCCAGTAGTCCCGGGGGGGCTACCTACGAGCAGTACTTC. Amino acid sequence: CASSPGGATYEQYF.

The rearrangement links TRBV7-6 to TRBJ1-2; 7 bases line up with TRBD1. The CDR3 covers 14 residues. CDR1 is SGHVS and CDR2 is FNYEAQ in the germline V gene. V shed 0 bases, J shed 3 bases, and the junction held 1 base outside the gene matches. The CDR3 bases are TGTGCCAGCAGCTTAGCCGGGACAGACTATGGCTACACCTTC. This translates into CASSLAGTDYGYTF.

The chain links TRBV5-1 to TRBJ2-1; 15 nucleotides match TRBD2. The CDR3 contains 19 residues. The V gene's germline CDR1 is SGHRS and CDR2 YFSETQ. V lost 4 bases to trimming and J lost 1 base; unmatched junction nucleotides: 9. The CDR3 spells CASSQGLAGGLGSYNEQFF. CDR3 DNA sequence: TGCGCCAGCAGCCAAGGACTAGCGGGAGGGCTAGGGTCCTACAATGAGCAGTTCTTC.

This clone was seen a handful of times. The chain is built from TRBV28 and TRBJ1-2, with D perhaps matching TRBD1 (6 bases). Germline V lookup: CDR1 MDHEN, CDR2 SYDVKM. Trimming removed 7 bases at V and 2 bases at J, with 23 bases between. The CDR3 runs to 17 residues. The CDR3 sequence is CASNSGGGIQTNYGYTF. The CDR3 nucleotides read TGTGCCAGCAACTCTGGGGGCGGAATCCAGACGAACTATGGCTACACCTTC.

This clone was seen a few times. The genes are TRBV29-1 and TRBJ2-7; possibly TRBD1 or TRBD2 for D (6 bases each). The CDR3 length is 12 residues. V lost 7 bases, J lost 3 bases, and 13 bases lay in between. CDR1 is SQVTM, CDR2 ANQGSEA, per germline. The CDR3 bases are TGCAGCGCCGGAGAGGGGGGCTACGAGCAGTACTTC. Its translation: CSAGEGGYEQYF.

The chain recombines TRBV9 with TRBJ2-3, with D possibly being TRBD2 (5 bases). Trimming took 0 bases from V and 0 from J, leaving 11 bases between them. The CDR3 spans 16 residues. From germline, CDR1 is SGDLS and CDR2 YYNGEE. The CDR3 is CASSVGTSSSTDTQYF. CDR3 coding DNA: TGTGCCAGCAGCGTAGGAACTAGTTCTAGCACAGATACGCAGTATTTT.

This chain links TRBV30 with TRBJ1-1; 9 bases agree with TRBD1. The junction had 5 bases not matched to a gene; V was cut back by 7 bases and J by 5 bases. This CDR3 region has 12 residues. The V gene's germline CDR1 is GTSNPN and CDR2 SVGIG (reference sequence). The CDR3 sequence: CASGTGLTEAFF. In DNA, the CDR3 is TGTGCCTCTGGGACAGGGCTTACTGAAGCTTTCTTT.

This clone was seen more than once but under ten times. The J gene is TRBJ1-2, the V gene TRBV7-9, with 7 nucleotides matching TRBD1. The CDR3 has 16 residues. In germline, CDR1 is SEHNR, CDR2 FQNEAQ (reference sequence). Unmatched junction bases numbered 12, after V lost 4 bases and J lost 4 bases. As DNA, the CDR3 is TGTGCCAGCAGCTCGCCACCGGGACAGCCTTTCTATGGCTACACCTTC. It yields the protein CASSSPPGQPFYGYTF.

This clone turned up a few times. The CDR3 loop is CASSLVASTDTQYF. CDR3 bases: TGTGCCAGCAGCTTGGTAGCTAGCACAGATACGCAGTATTTT. The chain recombines TRBV5-8 with TRBJ2-3; no reliable D call. Trimming took 0 bases from V and 0 from J, leaving 5 bases between them. Germline lookup yields CDR1 SGHTS and CDR2 YDEGEE. CDR3 length equals 14 residues.

CDR3 protein: CASSSRLAGSTDTQYF. Here the CDR3 DNA reads TGCGCCAGCAGCTCCAGACTAGCGGGGAGCACAGATACGCAGTATTTT. The chain combines TRBV5-1 with TRBJ2-3; the match to TRBD2 covers 11 bases. Germline CDR1 is SGHRS and CDR2 is YFSETQ. Germline trimming cut 3 bases from V and 0 bases from J; bases unmatched to any gene: 3. The CDR3 sequence is 16 residues long.

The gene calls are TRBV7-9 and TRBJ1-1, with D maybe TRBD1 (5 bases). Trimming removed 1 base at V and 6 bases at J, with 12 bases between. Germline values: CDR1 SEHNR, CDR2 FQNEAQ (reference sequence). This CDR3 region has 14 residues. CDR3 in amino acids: CASSLEGRGSEAFF. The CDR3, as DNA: TGTGCCAGCAGCTTAGAGGGGCGTGGGTCTGAAGCTTTCTTT.